These 19 T cell receptor beta chains share one sample of origin, sequenced in a study of T and B cells in COVID-19 patients. From blood, roughly 240-550 ng of genomic DNA served as TRB template. BIOMED2 TRB-A/B primer pools were used in multiplex TRB PCR. TCRdb re-derived calls from the multiplex PCR reads in MiXCR, one entry per CDR3 protein. The sample has thousands of distinct CDR3 sequences, 25% to 30% seen once. The sequencing sample was made of blood. The origin of the receptors is a human donor with active COVID-19. The donor label of this sample is uncertain.

By sample share, this clonotype is medium-sized (0.01 to 0.1%). V usage is TRBV6-5 and J usage is TRBJ2-3; either TRBD1 or TRBD2 may fit D (5 bases each). Germline V gene lookup returns CDR1 MNHEY and CDR2 SVGAGI. The CDR3 spans 15 residues. Trimming shortened V by 3 bases and J by 9 bases, and 19 bases separated the two germline ends. This CDR3 is CASSYGTQRGETQYF. The CDR3 bases are TGTGCCAGCAGTTATGGGACCCAGAGGGGAGAGACGCAGTATTTT.

This clonotype is labeled as medium-sized. This sequence joins TRBV19 and TRBJ1-1, with D perhaps TRBD1 (5 bases). CDR1 and CDR2 from the germline V gene are LNHDA and SQIVND (reference sequence). V was clipped by 8 bases and J by 4 bases, with 17 bases between them. This CDR3 is 14 amino acids long. CDR3 in amino acids: CASYGGTWSTEAFF. In DNA form, the CDR3 reads TGTGCCAGTTACGGGGGGACCTGGAGCACTGAAGCTTTCTTT.

In regard to this clonotype: Mismatch with germline at one junction end may stem from a read error. The chain employs TRBV5-6 and TRBJ1-2; 7 bases fit TRBD1. Germline CDR1 and CDR2: SGHDT and YYEEEE. The CDR3 extends over 14 amino acids. In DNA, the CDR3 is TGCGCCAGCAGGCACTCACAGGGGTCGGATGGCTACACCTTC. This gives the protein CASRHSQGSDGYTF.

This chain joins TRBV11-3 and TRBJ2-2, with TRBD1 matching 11 bases. The CDR3 runs 16 residues. V lost 5 bases to trimming and J lost 4 bases; unmatched junction nucleotides: 6. CDR1 and CDR2 (germline): SGHNT, YENEEA. CDR3 protein: CASSTGGTGGTGELFF. CDR3 nucleotide sequence: TGTGCCAGCAGCACGGGGGGGACAGGGGGCACCGGGGAGCTGTTTTTT.

V usage is TRBV10-3 and J usage is TRBJ2-7; possibly TRBD1 for D (6 bases). Trimming left V 3 bases short and J 6 bases short, with 9 bases between. The length of the CDR3 is 12 residues. Germline V CDR1 and CDR2: ENHRY, SYGVKD. The CDR3 DNA is TGTGCCATCAGTGAACAGGGCCGCGAGCAGTACTTC. Translating gives CAISEQGREQYF.

In its sample, this clonotype was seen a few times. This chain uses TRBV12-3 or TRBV12-4 with TRBJ1-2; weak D call: TRBD1 (6 bases). V shed 3 bases and J shed 7 bases, with 12 bases lying between them. The CDR3 length is 13 residues. The CDR3 coding sequence is TGTGCCAGCAGTTTCCAGGGGCGGCGTGGCTACACCTTC. It translates to CASSFQGRRGYTF.

Sample share makes this clonotype medium-sized. V is TRBV30 and J is TRBJ2-7; perhaps TRBD1 as D (5 bases). V lost 8 bases, J lost 4 bases, and 6 bases lay in between. CDR1 is GTSNPN, CDR2 SVGIG, per germline (reference sequence). The CDR3 extends over 9 amino acids. In nucleotides, the CDR3 is TGTGCCCAGGGATACGAGCAGTACTTC. Its protein is CAQGYEQYF.

This clonotype appeared a few times. V is TRBV6-6 and J is TRBJ1-4; TRBD1 matches 7 bases. The CDR3 has 14 residues. The germline V gene has CDR1 MNHNY and CDR2 SVGAGI (reference sequence). With V trimmed by 7 bases and J by 4 bases, 6 bases remained unmatched. CDR3: CASNRQGNNEKLFF. The CDR3 DNA is TGTGCCAGCAATAGACAGGGTAATAATGAAAAACTGTTTTTT.

Relative to its sample, this clonotype is medium-sized. V is TRBV29-1 and J is TRBJ1-2; D unresolved. The CDR3 runs to 13 residues. In germline, CDR1 is SQVTM, CDR2 ANQGSEA. V was pared by 3 bases and J by 4 bases, with 12 bases between. Written as DNA, the CDR3 is TGCAGCGTTGACGTCCCCCAGACCTATGGCTACACCTTC. Protein sequence: CSVDVPQTYGYTF.

In its sample, this clonotype is medium-sized (0.01 to 0.1%). The chain joins TRBV18 to TRBJ1-1; no reliable D call. CDR3 length equals 13 residues. Germline assignment: CDR1 KGHSH and CDR2 LQKENI. The V and J ends lost 5 bases and 6 bases respectively, with 13 bases between them. Here the CDR3 DNA reads TGTGCCAGCTCAACGACGGACGGAGCTGAAGCTTTCTTT. It codes for CASSTTDGAEAFF.

The rearrangement uses TRBV4-3 and TRBJ2-2; no clear D gene. The V end lost 0 bases, the J end lost 7 bases, and 9 bases lay between the germline ends. CDR1 is LGHNA and CDR2 is YSLEER in the germline V gene. The CDR3 sequence is 14 residues long. CDR3 nucleotides: TGCGCCAGCAGCCAAGATCGCCTCGGCGGGGAGCTGTTTTTT. Amino acid sequence: CASSQDRLGGELFF.

With regard to this clonotype: A read error is possible here, since a much larger clone lies one base away. This chain links TRBV6-5 with TRBJ2-7, with 7 bases that match TRBD1. The CDR3 is 14 amino acids. V lost 5 bases and J lost 6; bases outside the gene matches: 10. Germline V gene sequence: CDR1 MNHEY, CDR2 SVGAGI. The CDR3 DNA follows: TGTGCCAGCAGTACTTGGACAGGTATAATCGAGCAGTACTTC. It is translated as CASSTWTGIIEQYF.

The rearrangement links TRBV7-6 to TRBJ2-5; no reliable D call. Between the trimmed V and J ends, which lost 5 bases and 2 bases, there was a span of 3 bases. Germline CDR1 is SGHVS and CDR2 is FNYEAQ. This CDR3 has 11 amino acids. CDR3 loop: CASSAQETQYF. CDR3 sequence (DNA): TGTGCCAGCAGCGCGCAAGAGACCCAGTACTTC.

This clonotype was recorded a few times. The chain carries TRBV11-1 and TRBJ1-1, with D possibly being TRBD1 (5 bases). V was cut by 5 bases and J by 4 bases, with 14 bases left in between. The CDR3 runs to 14 residues. From germline, CDR1 is SGHAT and CDR2 FQDESV (reference sequence). The CDR3 region is CASSLPQGATEAFF. CDR3 sequence (DNA): TGTGCCAGCAGCCTACCCCAAGGGGCCACTGAAGCTTTCTTT.

Details on this clonotype: Being one base from a much bigger clone, this may be a read error. The V gene is TRBV6-5, the J gene TRBJ2-1; D ambiguous. CDR3 length equals 16 residues. Germline CDR1 and CDR2: MNHEY and SVGAGI. This CDR3 reads CASIYSRISSYNEQFF. The CDR3 DNA follows: TGTGCCAGCATTTACTCGCGCATTAGCTCCTACAATGAGCAGTTCTTC.

For the CDR3, the DNA is TGTGCCAGCAGCTTGAAGGGAACCACTGAAGCTTTCTTT. It translates to CASSLKGTTEAFF. V is TRBV5-5 and J is TRBJ1-1; D call uncertain. The germline V gene has CDR1 SGHKS and CDR2 YYEKEE (reference sequence). V lost 1 base and J lost 4, with 8 bases in between. The CDR3 loop spans 13 amino acids.

This clonotype was found a few times. The chain has TRBV18 and TRBJ1-5; 8 positions match TRBD1. V lost 3 bases and J lost 7; bases outside the gene matches: 11. The CDR3 runs to 16 residues. Germline-derived CDR1 and CDR2 are KGHSH and LQKENI. The CDR3 reads CASSPRGQGAGQPQHF. CDR3 nucleotides: TGTGCCAGCTCACCGAGGGGGCAGGGGGCTGGCCAGCCCCAGCATTTT.

By sample share, this clonotype is medium-sized. The chain uses TRBV12-3 or TRBV12-4 and TRBJ2-1; D is unclear. This CDR3 has 14 amino acids. V gave up 7 bases and J gave up 0 bases, with 10 bases separating them. The CDR3 coding sequence is TGTGCCAGCATCTCCGGCGACTCCTACAATGAGCAGTTCTTC. Amino acid sequence: CASISGDSYNEQFF.

Here the CDR3 DNA reads TGTGCCAGCAGGGGTACAAGCTCTGGAAACACCATATATTTT. It encodes CASRGTSSGNTIYF. This chain connects TRBV6-5 to TRBJ1-3; D is unresolved. Trimming left V 6 bases short and J 0 bases short, with 9 bases between. In germline, CDR1 is MNHEY, CDR2 SVGAGI. This CDR3 region has 14 residues.